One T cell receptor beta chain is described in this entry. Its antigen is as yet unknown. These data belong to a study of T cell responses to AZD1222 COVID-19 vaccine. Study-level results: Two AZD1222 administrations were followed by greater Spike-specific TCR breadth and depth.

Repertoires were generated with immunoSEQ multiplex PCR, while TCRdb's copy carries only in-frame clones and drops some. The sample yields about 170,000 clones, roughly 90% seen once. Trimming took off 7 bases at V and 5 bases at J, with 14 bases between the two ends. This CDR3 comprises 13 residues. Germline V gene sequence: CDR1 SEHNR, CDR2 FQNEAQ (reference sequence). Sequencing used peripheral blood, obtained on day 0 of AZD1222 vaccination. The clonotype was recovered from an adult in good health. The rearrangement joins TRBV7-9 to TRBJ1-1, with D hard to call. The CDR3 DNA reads TGTGCCAGCATAAGGGTTTTTGGAACTGAAGCTTTCTTT. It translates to CASIRVFGTEAFF.